This T cell receptor (beta chain) was recovered during a study of blood T cell repertoires in COVID-19. CDR3 length: 11 amino acids. Germline lookup yields CDR1 SNHLY and CDR2 FYNNEI. The V end was cut by 3 bases, the J end by 13 bases, with 9 bases between. Sequencing was performed with immunoSEQ multiplex PCR; in TCRdb, only in-frame clones are kept and a portion is missing. The table shows about 170,000 clones, with 85% to 90% occurring only once. This receptor was taken from a woman aged 80 or over with COVID-19, enrolled during active disease. V gene TRBV2 combines with J gene TRBJ1-4; D perhaps matches TRBD1 (5 bases). The sequenced sample was peripheral blood. CDR3: CASSDQGGLFF. CDR3 nucleotides: TGTGCCAGCAGTGATCAGGGAGGACTGTTTTTT.